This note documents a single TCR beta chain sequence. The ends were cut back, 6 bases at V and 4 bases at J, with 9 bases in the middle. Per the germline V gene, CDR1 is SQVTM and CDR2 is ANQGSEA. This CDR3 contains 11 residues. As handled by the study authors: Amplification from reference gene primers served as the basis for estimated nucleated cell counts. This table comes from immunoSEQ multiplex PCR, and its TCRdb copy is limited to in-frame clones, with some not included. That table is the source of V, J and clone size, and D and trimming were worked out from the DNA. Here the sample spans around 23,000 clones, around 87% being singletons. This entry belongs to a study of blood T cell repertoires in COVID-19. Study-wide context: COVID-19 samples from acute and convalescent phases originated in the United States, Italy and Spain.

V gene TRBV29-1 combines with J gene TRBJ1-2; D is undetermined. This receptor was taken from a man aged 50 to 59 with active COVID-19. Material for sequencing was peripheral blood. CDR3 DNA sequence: TGCAGCGTCCGCGCTGGCTATGGCTACACCTTC. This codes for CSVRAGYGYTF.